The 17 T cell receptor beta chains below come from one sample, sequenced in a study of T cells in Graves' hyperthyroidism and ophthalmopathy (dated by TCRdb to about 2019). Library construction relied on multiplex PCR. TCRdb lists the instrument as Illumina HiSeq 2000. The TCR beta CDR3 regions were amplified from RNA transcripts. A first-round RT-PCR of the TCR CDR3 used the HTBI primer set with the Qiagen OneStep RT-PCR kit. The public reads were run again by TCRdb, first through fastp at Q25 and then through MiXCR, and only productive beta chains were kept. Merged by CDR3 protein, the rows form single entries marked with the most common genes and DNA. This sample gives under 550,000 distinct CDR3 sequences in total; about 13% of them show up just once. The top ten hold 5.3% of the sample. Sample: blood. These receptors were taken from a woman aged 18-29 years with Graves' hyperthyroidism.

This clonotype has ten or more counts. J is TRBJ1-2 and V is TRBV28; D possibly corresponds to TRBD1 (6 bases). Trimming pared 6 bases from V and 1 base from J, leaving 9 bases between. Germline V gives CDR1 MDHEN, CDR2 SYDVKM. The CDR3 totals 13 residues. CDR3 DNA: TGTGCCAGCAGCCGGGACAATAACTATGGCTACACCTTC. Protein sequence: CASSRDNNYGYTF.

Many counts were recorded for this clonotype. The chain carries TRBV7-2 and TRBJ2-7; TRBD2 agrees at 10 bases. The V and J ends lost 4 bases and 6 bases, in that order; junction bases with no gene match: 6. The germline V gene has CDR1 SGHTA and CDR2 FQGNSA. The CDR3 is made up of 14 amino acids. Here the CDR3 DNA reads TGTGCCAGCAGCTCGGGAGCGGGAGGGATCGAGCAGTACTTC. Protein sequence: CASSSGAGGIEQYF.

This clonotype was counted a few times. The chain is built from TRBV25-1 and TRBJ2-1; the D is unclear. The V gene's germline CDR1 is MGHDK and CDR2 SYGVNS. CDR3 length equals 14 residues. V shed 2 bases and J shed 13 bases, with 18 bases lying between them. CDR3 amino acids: CASSEVGRTPTQFF. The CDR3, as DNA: TGTGCCAGCAGTGAAGTGGGAAGGACCCCCACCCAGTTCTTC.

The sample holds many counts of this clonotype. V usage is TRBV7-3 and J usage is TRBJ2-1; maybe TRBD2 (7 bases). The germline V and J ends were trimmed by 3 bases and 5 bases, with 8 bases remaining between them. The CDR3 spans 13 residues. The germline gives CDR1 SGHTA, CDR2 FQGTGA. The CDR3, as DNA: TGTGCCAGCAGCTTCGGGGGGCACAATGAGCAGTTCTTC. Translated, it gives CASSFGGHNEQFF.

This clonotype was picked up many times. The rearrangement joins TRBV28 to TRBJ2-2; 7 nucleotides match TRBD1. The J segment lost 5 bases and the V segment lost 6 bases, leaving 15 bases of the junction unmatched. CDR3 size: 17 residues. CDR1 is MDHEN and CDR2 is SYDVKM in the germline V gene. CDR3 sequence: CASSSMGDSLRTGELFF. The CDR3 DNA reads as TGTGCCAGCAGCTCGATGGGGGACAGCCTGAGGACCGGGGAGCTGTTTTTT.

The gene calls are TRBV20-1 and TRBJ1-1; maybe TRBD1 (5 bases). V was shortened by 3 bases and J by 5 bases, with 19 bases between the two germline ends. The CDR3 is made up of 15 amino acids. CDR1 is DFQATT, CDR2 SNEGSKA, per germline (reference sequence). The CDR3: CSARGSKGLGTEAFF. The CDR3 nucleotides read TGCAGTGCTAGGGGTAGTAAGGGGTTAGGGACTGAAGCTTTCTTT.

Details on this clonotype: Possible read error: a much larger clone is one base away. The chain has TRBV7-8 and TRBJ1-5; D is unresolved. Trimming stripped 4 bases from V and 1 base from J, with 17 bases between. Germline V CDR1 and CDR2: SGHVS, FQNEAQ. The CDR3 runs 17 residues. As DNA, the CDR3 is TGTGCCAGCAGCTCTCTACCGGGATCCCAGAGCAATCAGCCCCAGCATTTT. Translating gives CASSSLPGSQSNQPQHF.

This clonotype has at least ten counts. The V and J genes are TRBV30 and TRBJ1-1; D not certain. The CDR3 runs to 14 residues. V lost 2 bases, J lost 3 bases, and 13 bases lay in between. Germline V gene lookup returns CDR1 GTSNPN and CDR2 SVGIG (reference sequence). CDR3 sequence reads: CAWSRHPTDTEAFF. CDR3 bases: TGTGCCTGGAGTCGACATCCCACGGACACTGAAGCTTTCTTT. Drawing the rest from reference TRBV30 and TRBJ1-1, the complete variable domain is SQTIHQWPATLVQPVGSPLSLECTVEGTSNPNLYWYRQAAGRGLQLLFYSVGIGQISSEVPQNLSASRPQDRQFILSSKKLLLSDSGFYLCAWSRHPTDTEAFFGQGTRLTVV.

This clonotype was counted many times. This CDR3 reads CASSLRQGREQYF. The CDR3 DNA sequence: TGTGCCAGCTCTCTTAGACAGGGTAGAGAGCAGTACTTC. V usage is TRBV18 and J usage is TRBJ2-7; the match to TRBD1 covers 7 bases. CDR1 and CDR2 from the germline V gene are KGHSH and LQKENI. V shed 6 bases, J shed 7 bases, and the junction held 9 bases outside the gene matches. CDR3 length: 13 amino acids.

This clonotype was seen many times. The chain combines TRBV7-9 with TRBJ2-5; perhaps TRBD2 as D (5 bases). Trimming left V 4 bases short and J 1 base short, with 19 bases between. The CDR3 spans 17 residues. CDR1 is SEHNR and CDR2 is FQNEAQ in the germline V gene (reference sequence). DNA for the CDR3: TGTGCCAGCAGCTACGAGGCCCCTCGGAGGTCCCAAGAGACCCAGTACTTC. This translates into CASSYEAPRRSQETQYF.

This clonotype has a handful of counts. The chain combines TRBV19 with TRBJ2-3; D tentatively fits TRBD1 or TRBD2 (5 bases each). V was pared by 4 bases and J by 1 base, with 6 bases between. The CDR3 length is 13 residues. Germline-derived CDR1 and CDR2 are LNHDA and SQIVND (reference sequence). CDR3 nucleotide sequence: TGTGCCAGTAGTACGGGGCGCACAGATACGCAGTATTTT. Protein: CASSTGRTDTQYF. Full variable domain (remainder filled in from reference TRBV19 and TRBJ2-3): DGGITQSPKYLFRKEGQNVTLSCEQNLNHDAMYWYRQDPGQGLRLIYYSQIVNDFQKGDIAEGYSVSREKKESFPLTVTSAQKNPTAFYLCASSTGRTDTQYFGPGTRLTVL.

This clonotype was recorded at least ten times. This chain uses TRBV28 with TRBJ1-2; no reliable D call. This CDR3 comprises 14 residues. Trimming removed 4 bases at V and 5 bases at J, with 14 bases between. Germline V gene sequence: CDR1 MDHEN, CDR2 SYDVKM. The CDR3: CASSSLDGGYGYTF. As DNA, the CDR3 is TGTGCCAGCAGTTCCCTTGACGGAGGATATGGCTACACCTTC.

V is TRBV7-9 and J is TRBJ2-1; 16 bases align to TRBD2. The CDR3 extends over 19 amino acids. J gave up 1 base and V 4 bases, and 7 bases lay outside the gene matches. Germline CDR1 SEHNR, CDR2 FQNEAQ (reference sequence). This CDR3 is CASSSLGTSGRGSYNEQFF. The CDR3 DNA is TGTGCCAGCAGCTCCCTAGGGACTAGCGGGAGGGGATCCTACAATGAGCAGTTCTTC.

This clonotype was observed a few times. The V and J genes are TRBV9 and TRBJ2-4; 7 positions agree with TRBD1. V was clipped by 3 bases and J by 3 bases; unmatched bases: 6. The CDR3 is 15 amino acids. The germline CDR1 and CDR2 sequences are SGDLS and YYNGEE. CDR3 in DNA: TGTGCCAGCAGCGGACAGGGTTCGGACAAAAACATTCAGTACTTC. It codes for CASSGQGSDKNIQYF.

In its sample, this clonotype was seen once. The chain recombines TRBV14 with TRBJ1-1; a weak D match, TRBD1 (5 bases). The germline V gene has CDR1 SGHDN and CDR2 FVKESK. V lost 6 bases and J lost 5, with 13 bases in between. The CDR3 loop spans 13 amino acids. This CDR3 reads CASRRIGGTEAFF. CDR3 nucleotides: TGTGCCAGCAGGCGTATTGGGGGGACTGAAGCTTTCTTT.

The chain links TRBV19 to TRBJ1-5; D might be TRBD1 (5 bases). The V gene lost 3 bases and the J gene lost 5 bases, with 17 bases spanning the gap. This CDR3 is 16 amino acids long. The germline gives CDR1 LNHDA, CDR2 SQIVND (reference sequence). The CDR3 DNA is TGTGCCAGTAGTATTATGGCAGGGCTTGCTGATCAGCCCCAGCATTTT. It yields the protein CASSIMAGLADQPQHF.

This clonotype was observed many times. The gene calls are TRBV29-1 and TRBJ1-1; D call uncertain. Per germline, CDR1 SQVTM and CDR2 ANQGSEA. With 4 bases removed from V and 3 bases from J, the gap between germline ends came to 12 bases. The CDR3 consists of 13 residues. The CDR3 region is CSVADPWDTEAFF. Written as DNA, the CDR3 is TGCAGCGTTGCGGACCCTTGGGACACTGAAGCTTTCTTT.